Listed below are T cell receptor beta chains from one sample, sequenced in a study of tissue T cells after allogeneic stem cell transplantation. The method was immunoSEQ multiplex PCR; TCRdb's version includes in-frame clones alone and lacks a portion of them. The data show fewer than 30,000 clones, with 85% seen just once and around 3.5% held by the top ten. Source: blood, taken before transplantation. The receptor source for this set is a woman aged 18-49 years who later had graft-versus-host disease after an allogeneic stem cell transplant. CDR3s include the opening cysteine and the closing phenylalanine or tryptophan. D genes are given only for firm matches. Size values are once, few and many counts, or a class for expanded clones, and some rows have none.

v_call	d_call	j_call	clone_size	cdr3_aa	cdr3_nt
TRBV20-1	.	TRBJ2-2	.	CSASSQVDTGELFF	TGCAGTGCTAGTTCGCAGGTCGACACCGGGGAGCTGTTTTTT
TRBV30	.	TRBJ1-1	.	CAMRGNTEAFF	TGTGCCATGCGAGGGAACACTGAAGCTTTCTTT
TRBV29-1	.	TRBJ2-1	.	CSVLPSTQDNEQFF	TGCAGCGTTCTACCTTCTACTCAAGACAATGAGCAGTTCTTC
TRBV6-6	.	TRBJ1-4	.	CASSYSRGGVNEKLFF	TGTGCCAGCAGTTACTCGAGGGGGGGAGTTAATGAAAAACTGTTTTTT
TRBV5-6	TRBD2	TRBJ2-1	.	CASSFGTSINEQFF	TGTGCCAGCAGCTTCGGGACTAGCATCAATGAGCAGTTCTTC
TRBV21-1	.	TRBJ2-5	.	CASTPDRRWAETQYF	TGTGCCAGCACCCCGGACAGGAGATGGGCGGAGACCCAGTACTTC
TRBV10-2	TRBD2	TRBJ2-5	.	CASRGIIAGVQETQYF	TGCGCCAGCAGGGGGATTATAGCGGGAGTTCAAGAGACCCAGTACTTC
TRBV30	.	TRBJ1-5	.	CAWSGGAQPQHF	TGTGCCTGGAGTGGGGGCGCTCAGCCCCAGCATTTT
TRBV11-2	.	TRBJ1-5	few	CASSLTGEDQPQHF	TGTGCCAGCAGCTTGACCGGGGAGGATCAGCCCCAGCATTTT
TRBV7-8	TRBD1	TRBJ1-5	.	CASSSVRDRAYQPQHF	TGTGCCAGCAGCTCGGTCCGGGACAGGGCCTATCAGCCCCAGCATTTT
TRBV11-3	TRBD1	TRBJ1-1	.	CASSLRQGATEAFF	TGTGCCAGCAGCTTAAGACAGGGGGCTACTGAAGCTTTCTTT
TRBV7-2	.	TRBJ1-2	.	CASSLGRGANYGYTF	TGTGCCAGCAGCTTAGGCAGGGGCGCGAACTATGGCTACACCTTC
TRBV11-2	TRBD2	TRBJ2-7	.	CASSFSLIGLAGGEQYF	TGTGCCAGCAGCTTTTCGCTAATCGGACTAGCGGGGGGAGAGCAGTACTTC
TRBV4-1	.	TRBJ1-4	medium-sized	CASSQVTGIEKLFF	TGCGCCAGCAGCCAAGTAACAGGGATTGAAAAACTGTTTTTT
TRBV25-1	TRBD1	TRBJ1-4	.	CASSGGQFNEKLFF	TGTGCCAGCAGTGGGGGACAGTTTAATGAAAAACTGTTTTTT
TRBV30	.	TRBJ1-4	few	CAWSASRSNEKLFF	TGTGCCTGGAGTGCTTCTCGGAGTAATGAAAAACTGTTTTTT
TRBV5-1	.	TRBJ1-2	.	CASSLFDRTDRGYTF	TGCGCCAGCAGCTTGTTTGACAGGACCGATCGGGGCTACACCTTC
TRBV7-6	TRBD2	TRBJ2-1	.	CASSRGTSGSSYNEQFF	TGTGCCAGCAGCCGCGGGACTAGCGGGAGCTCCTACAATGAGCAGTTCTTC
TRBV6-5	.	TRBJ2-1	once	CASSYGNLQYNEQFF	TGTGCCAGCAGTTACGGGAATCTCCAATACAATGAGCAGTTCTTC
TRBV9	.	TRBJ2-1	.	CASSARSYRGLNEQFF	TGTGCCAGCAGCGCCCGGTCTTACAGGGGACTCAATGAGCAGTTCTTC
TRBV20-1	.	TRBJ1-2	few	CSASLAGLTVYGYTF	TGCAGTGCTAGTTTGGCAGGACTTACCGTCTATGGCTACACCTTC
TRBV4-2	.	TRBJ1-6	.	CASTADRTYNSPLHF	TGTGCCAGCACCGCAGACAGGACCTATAATTCACCCCTCCACTTT
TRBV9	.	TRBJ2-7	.	CASSVYLSGGEQYF	TGTGCCAGCAGCGTCTACCTATCGGGTGGCGAGCAGTACTTC
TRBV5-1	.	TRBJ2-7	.	CASSAKRQGWDEQYF	TGCGCCAGCAGCGCAAAGAGGCAGGGATGGGACGAGCAGTACTTC
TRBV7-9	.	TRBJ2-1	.	CASSLESGGVINEQFF	TGTGCCAGCAGCTTAGAATCTGGGGGCGTCATCAATGAGCAGTTCTTC
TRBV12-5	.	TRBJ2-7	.	CASGLGPTYEQYF	TGTGCTAGTGGCCTGGGCCCCACCTACGAGCAGTACTTC
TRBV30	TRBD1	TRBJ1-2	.	CAWKIRARGYGYTF	TGTGCCTGGAAAATCCGGGCCAGGGGGTATGGCTACACCTTC
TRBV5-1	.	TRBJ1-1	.	CASRTGMTPNTEAFF	TGCGCCAGCAGGACCGGGATGACGCCGAACACTGAAGCTTTCTTT
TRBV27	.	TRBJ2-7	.	CASSLFGTRYYEQYF	TGTGCCAGCAGTTTATTCGGGACAAGATACTACGAGCAGTACTTC
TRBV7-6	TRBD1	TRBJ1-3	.	CASSLGQARSGNTIYF	TGTGCCAGCAGCCTGGGACAGGCTCGCTCTGGAAACACCATATATTTT
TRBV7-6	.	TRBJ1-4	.	CASSRGPGATNEKLFF	TGTGCCAGCAGCCGTGGGCCGGGAGCAACTAATGAAAAACTGTTTTTT
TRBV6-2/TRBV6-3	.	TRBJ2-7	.	CASSSFGLGYEQYF	TGTGCCAGCAGTTCTTTCGGACTGGGCTACGAGCAGTACTTC
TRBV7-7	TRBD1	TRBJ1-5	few	CASSMGQGIRQPQHF	TGTGCCAGCAGCATGGGACAGGGGATAAGGCAGCCCCAGCATTTT
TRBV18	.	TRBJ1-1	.	CASSPIVGALAMNTEAFF	TGTGCCAGCTCACCGATCGTAGGGGCCCTCGCCATGAACACTGAAGCTTTCTTT
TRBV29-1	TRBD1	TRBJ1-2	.	CSVSGTDYGYTF	TGCAGCGTTTCCGGGACAGACTATGGCTACACCTTC
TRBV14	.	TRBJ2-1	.	CASSQDSPASVYNEQFF	TGTGCCAGCAGCCAAGATAGTCCGGCTAGCGTATACAATGAGCAGTTCTTC
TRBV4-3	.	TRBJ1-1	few	CASSQQYSNTEAFF	TGCGCCAGCAGCCAACAATACAGTAACACTGAAGCTTTCTTT
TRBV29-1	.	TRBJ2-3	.	CSDGGAGDTQYF	TGCAGCGATGGAGGGGCGGGAGATACGCAGTATTTT
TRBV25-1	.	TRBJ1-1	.	CASSDPGAGDTEAFF	TGTGCCAGCAGTGACCCAGGGGCAGGGGACACTGAAGCTTTCTTT
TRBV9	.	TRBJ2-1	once	CAIHLGTYNEQFF	TGTGCCATCCATCTTGGGACTTACAATGAGCAGTTCTTC
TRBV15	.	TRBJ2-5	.	CATSSGQTYQETQYF	TGTGCCACGTCCTCGGGGCAAACTTATCAAGAGACCCAGTACTTC
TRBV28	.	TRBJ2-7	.	CASSFAQGGYEQYF	TGTGCCAGCAGTTTTGCACAGGGTGGCTACGAGCAGTACTTC
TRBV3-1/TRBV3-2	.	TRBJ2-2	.	CASSQRGGSGTGELFF	TGTGCCAGCAGCCAACGAGGGGGTTCGGGCACCGGGGAGCTGTTTTTT
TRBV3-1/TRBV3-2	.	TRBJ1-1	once	CASSQGRPSTEAFF	TGTGCCAGCAGCCAAGGGAGGCCTAGCACTGAAGCTTTCTTT
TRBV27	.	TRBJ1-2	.	CASGLGYTNYGYTF	TGTGCCAGCGGCCTAGGTTATACTAACTATGGCTACACCTTC
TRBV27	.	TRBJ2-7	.	CASSLSVSFGEQYF	TGTGCCAGCAGTTTAAGTGTGAGCTTCGGAGAGCAGTACTTC
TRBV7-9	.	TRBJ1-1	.	CASSLGTVNTEAFF	TGTGCCAGCAGCTTGGGGACGGTGAACACTGAAGCTTTCTTT
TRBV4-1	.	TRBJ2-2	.	CASSQAPLGRGKSTGELFF	TGCGCCAGCAGCCAAGCCCCCCTGGGGAGGGGGAAGTCCACCGGGGAGCTGTTTTTT
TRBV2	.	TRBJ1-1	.	CASSNRGSQAFF	TGTGCCAGCTCTAATAGGGGGAGTCAAGCTTTCTTT
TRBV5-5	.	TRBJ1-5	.	CASSTDPNQPQHF	TGTGCCAGCAGCACAGATCCCAATCAGCCCCAGCATTTT
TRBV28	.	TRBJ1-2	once	CASSSAGGANYGYTF	TGTGCCAGCAGTTCGGCAGGAGGAGCGAACTATGGCTACACCTTC
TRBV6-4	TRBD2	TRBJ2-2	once	CASSAASGGNTGELFF	TGTGCCAGCAGCGCCGCTAGCGGGGGAAACACCGGGGAGCTGTTTTTT
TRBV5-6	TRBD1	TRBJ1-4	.	CASSLAGGGNEKLFF	TGTGCCAGCAGCTTGGCAGGGGGCGGTAATGAAAAACTGTTTTTT
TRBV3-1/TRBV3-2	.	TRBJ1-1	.	CASSQVNTEAFF	TGTGCCAGCAGCCAGGTTAACACTGAAGCTTTCTTT
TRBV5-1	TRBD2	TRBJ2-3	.	CASRFKNQHVLAGGPDTQYF	TGCGCCAGCAGGTTTAAAAACCAACACGTACTAGCGGGGGGACCGGATACGCAGTATTTT
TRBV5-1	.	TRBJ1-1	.	CASSARDLGGEAFF	TGCGCCAGCAGCGCCCGGGACTTGGGAGGTGAAGCTTTCTTT
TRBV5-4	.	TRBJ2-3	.	CASSLTSTDTQYF	TGTGCCAGCAGCTTGACTAGCACAGATACGCAGTATTTT